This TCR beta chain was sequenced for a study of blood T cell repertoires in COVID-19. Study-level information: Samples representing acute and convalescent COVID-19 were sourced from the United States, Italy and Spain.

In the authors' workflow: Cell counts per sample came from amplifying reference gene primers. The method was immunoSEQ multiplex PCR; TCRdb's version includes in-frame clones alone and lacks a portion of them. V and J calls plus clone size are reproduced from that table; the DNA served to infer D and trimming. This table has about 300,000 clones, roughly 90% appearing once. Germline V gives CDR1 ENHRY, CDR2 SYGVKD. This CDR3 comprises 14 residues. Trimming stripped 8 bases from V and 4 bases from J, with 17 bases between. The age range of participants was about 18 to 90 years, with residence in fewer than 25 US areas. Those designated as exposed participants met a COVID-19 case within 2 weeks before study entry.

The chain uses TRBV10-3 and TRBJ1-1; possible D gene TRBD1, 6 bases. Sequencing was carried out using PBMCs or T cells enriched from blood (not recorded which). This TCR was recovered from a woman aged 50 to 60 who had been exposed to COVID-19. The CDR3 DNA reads TGTGCCATCCAATCCGGGACAATAGGCACTGAAGCTTTCTTT. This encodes CAIQSGTIGTEAFF.